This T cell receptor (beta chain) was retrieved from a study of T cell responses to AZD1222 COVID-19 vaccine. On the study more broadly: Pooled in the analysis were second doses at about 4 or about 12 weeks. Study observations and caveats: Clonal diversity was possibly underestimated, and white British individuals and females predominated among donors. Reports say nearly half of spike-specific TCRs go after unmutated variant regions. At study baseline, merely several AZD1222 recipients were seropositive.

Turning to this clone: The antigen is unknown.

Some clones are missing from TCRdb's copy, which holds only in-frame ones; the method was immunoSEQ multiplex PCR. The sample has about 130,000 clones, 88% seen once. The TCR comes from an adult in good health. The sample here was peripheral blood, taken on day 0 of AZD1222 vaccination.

The CDR3 sequence: CASSGNRGQSTDTQYF. DNA for the CDR3: TGTGCCAGCTCAGGCAACAGGGGGCAGAGCACAGATACGCAGTATTTT. This chain joins TRBV18 and TRBJ2-3; TRBD1 matches 9 bases. The CDR3 is 16 amino acids. In germline, CDR1 is KGHSH, CDR2 LQKENI. Trimming at V came to 5 bases and at J to 0 bases, leaving 6 bases not matched to a gene.